This note documents a single T cell receptor beta chain sequence. The sample originates from a study of technical replicates of blood from a handful of donors. Assay used: immunoSEQ multiplex PCR; TCRdb lists only in-frame clones, some missing. This sample yields around 67,000 clones, of which roughly 92% are seen a single time; approximately 0.36% belongs to the top ten. V dropped 5 bases and J dropped 3 bases, with 14 bases sitting between them. CDR1 and CDR2 (germline): MNHEY, SMNVEV (reference sequence). CDR3 length: 15 residues. The material sequenced was T cells isolated from PBMCs. This clonotype originated in a human donor in good health. The chain carries TRBV27 and TRBJ1-5; D is unresolved. The CDR3 region is CASSGSWGANQPQHF. CDR3 DNA sequence: TGTGCCAGCAGTGGGTCTTGGGGAGCCAATCAGCCCCAGCATTTT.